The T cell receptor (beta chain) described here comes from a study of T cells after yellow fever vaccination. Per the germline V gene, CDR1 is KGHDR and CDR2 is SFDVKD. This CDR3 has 16 amino acids. Trimming took off 4 bases at V and 1 base at J, with 15 bases between the two ends. TCRdb recomputed calls from the 5' RACE reads with MiXCR, one row per CDR3 protein. The table records about 630,000 distinct CDR3 sequences, roughly an eighth of them present only once. V gene TRBV24-1 combines with J gene TRBJ2-5; D ambiguous. The sample in question was PBMCs, obtained on the day of the yellow fever booster vaccination. The sequence came from a man aged 30-40 years who received the YFV17D yellow fever vaccine. The CDR3 here is CATSDLNPRTQETQYF. CDR3 sequence (DNA): TGTGCCACCAGTGACCTCAACCCTAGGACCCAAGAGACCCAGTACTTC.